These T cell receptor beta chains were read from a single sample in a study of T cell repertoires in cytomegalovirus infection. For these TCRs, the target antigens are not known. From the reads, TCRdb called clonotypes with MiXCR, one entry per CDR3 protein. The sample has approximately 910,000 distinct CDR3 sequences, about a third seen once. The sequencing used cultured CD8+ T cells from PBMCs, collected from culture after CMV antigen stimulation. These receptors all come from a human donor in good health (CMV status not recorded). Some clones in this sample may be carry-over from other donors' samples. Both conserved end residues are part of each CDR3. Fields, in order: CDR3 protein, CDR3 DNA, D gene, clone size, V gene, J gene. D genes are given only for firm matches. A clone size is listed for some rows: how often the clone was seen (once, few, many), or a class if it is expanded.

CDR3 protein: CASSLAPGNSPLHF; CDR3 DNA: TGCGCCAGCAGCTTGGCCCCGGGTAATTCACCCCTCCACTTT; D gene: -; clone size: -; V gene: TRBV5-1; J gene: TRBJ1-6
CDR3 protein: CASSLGRYLNTEAFF; CDR3 DNA: TGTGCCAGCAGCTTGGGGCGGTATTTGAACACTGAAGCTTTCTTT; D gene: -; clone size: -; V gene: TRBV7-6; J gene: TRBJ1-1
CDR3 protein: CASSTWGGSATNEKLFF; CDR3 DNA: TGTGCCAGCAGCACATGGGGCGGGTCTGCAACTAATGAAAAACTGTTTTTT; D gene: -; clone size: -; V gene: TRBV6-1; J gene: TRBJ1-4
CDR3 protein: CASRDGQETQYF; CDR3 DNA: TGTGCCAGCAGGGACGGGCAAGAGACCCAGTACTTC; D gene: -; clone size: -; V gene: TRBV25-1; J gene: TRBJ2-5
CDR3 protein: CASSHNERWETQYF; CDR3 DNA: TGTGCCAGCAGCCACAACGAGCGATGGGAGACCCAGTACTTC; D gene: -; clone size: -; V gene: TRBV14; J gene: TRBJ2-5
CDR3 protein: CASSAKTSGGFYEQFF; CDR3 DNA: TGTGCCAGCAGTGCGAAGACTAGCGGGGGATTCTATGAGCAGTTCTTC; D gene: TRBD2; clone size: few; V gene: TRBV28; J gene: TRBJ2-1
CDR3 protein: CASSQRTRQPEAFF; CDR3 DNA: TGTGCCAGCAGCCAAAGGACACGGCAACCTGAAGCTTTCTTT; D gene: -; clone size: -; V gene: TRBV2; J gene: TRBJ1-1
CDR3 protein: CASSEASLSTGELFF; CDR3 DNA: TGTGCCAGCAGTGAAGCATCGCTTAGCACCGGGGAGCTGTTTTTT; D gene: -; clone size: -; V gene: TRBV2; J gene: TRBJ2-2
CDR3 protein: CASSLGDRGSYGYTF; CDR3 DNA: TGTGCCAGCAGCTTAGGGGACAGGGGATCCTATGGCTACACCTTC; D gene: TRBD1; clone size: few; V gene: TRBV5-5; J gene: TRBJ1-2
CDR3 protein: CAIRTFRQGDKYGYTF; CDR3 DNA: TGTGCCATCAGGACCTTTCGACAGGGAGACAAGTATGGCTACACCTTC; D gene: TRBD1; clone size: -; V gene: TRBV10-3; J gene: TRBJ1-2
CDR3 protein: CASSGWTIGGTTDTQYF; CDR3 DNA: TGTGCCAGCAGCGGGTGGACTATCGGGGGGACGACAGATACGCAGTATTTT; D gene: TRBD2; clone size: -; V gene: TRBV7-9; J gene: TRBJ2-3
CDR3 protein: CASQGGAGNSPLHF; CDR3 DNA: TGTGCCAGCCAGGGTGGAGCGGGTAATTCACCCCTCCACTTT; D gene: -; clone size: -; V gene: TRBV27; J gene: TRBJ1-6
CDR3 protein: CASSQTGRTYNEQFF; CDR3 DNA: TGTGCCAGCAGTCAGACAGGGAGAACCTACAATGAGCAGTTCTTC; D gene: TRBD1; clone size: -; V gene: TRBV27; J gene: TRBJ2-1
CDR3 protein: CASSLGSRINEQFF; CDR3 DNA: TGTGCCAGCAGCTTGGGTTCTCGAATAAATGAGCAGTTCTTC; D gene: -; clone size: many; V gene: TRBV7-9; J gene: TRBJ2-1
CDR3 protein: CASSLSLSTGELFF; CDR3 DNA: TGTGCCAGCAGCTTAAGCTTAAGCACCGGGGAGCTGTTTTTT; D gene: -; clone size: -; V gene: TRBV7-3; J gene: TRBJ2-2
CDR3 protein: CASRESGGPNTEAFF; CDR3 DNA: TGTGCCAGCAGGGAGAGCGGGGGGCCGAACACTGAAGCTTTCTTT; D gene: -; clone size: -; V gene: TRBV6-5; J gene: TRBJ1-1
CDR3 protein: CASSFTDSPLHF; CDR3 DNA: TGTGCCAGCAGCTTCACGGATTCACCCCTCCACTTT; D gene: -; clone size: many; V gene: TRBV7-2; J gene: TRBJ1-6
CDR3 protein: CASTSGLVWETQYF; CDR3 DNA: TGTGCCAGCACATCAGGACTAGTCTGGGAGACCCAGTACTTC; D gene: TRBD2; clone size: -; V gene: TRBV7-9; J gene: TRBJ2-5
CDR3 protein: CASSLSSPPSPGELFF; CDR3 DNA: TGTGCCAGCAGTTTATCCAGTCCTCCTTCCCCCGGGGAGCTGTTTTTT; D gene: -; clone size: -; V gene: TRBV27; J gene: TRBJ2-2
CDR3 protein: CASSLGLAVNPGGYGYTF; CDR3 DNA: TGTGCCAGCAGCTTAGGGTTAGCGGTTAACCCAGGGGGATATGGCTACACCTTC; D gene: TRBD1; clone size: many; V gene: TRBV7-8; J gene: TRBJ1-2
CDR3 protein: CALRTSGPARTGELFF; CDR3 DNA: TGTGCCCTTCGGACTAGCGGCCCCGCGCGGACCGGGGAGCTGTTTTTT; D gene: TRBD2; clone size: -; V gene: TRBV10-3; J gene: TRBJ2-2
CDR3 protein: CASSQEWLAVQETQYF; CDR3 DNA: TGTGCCAGCAGCCAAGAATGGCTAGCGGTCCAAGAGACCCAGTACTTC; D gene: TRBD2; clone size: -; V gene: TRBV4-2; J gene: TRBJ2-5
CDR3 protein: CASSLPLQGAGGYTF; CDR3 DNA: TGTGCCAGCAGCTTACCCTTACAGGGGGCAGGGGGCTACACCTTC; D gene: TRBD1; clone size: -; V gene: TRBV7-2; J gene: TRBJ1-2
CDR3 protein: CSARVSGGTVSTDTQYF; CDR3 DNA: TGCAGTGCTAGAGTCAGCGGGGGGACTGTTAGTACAGATACGCAGTATTTT; D gene: TRBD2; clone size: -; V gene: TRBV20-1; J gene: TRBJ2-3